This T cell receptor (beta chain) was obtained from a study of T cells in Graves' hyperthyroidism and ophthalmopathy. Germline V gives CDR1 MNHNS, CDR2 SASEGT. With 2 bases removed from V and 4 bases from J, the gap between germline ends came to 8 bases. The CDR3 has 13 residues. RNA transcripts gave rise to amplified TCR beta CDR3 regions. The TCR CDR3 was amplified in a first-round RT-PCR using the HTBI primer set. TCRdb re-derived calls from the multiplex PCR reads in MiXCR, one entry per CDR3 protein. Found here are about 290,000 distinct CDR3 sequences, about 15% of them singletons; the top ten hold about 30%. At least ten counts were recorded for this clonotype.

The chain combines TRBV6-1 with TRBJ1-2, with D possibly being TRBD1 (5 bases). Sequencing was performed on blood. The TCR sequence derives from a woman aged 45 to 65 with Graves' hyperthyroidism that later progressed to Graves' ophthalmopathy. CDR3 loop: CASSEWTSYGYTF. For the CDR3, the DNA is TGTGCCAGCAGTGAATGGACAAGCTATGGCTACACCTTC.